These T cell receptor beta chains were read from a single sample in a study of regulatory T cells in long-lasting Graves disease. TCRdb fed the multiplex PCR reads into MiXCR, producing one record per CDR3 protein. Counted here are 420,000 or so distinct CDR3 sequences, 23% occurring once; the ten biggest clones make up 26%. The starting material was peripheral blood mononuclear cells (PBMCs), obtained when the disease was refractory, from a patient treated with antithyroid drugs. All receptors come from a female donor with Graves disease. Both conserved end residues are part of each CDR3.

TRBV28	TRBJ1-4	CASSAPRDSNEKLFF
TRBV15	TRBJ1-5	CATSREGRGRNQPQHF
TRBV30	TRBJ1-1	CAWDREINEAFF
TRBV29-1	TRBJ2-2	CSVEGGRGNTGELFF
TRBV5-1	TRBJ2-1	CASSLVTGTSGSTEQFF
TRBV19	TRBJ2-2	CASSLLFGELFF
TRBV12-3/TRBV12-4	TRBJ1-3	CASSFWTGGAGAGNTIYF
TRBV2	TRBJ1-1	CASKSSAGSNTEAFF
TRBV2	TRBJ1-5	CASRAQGYGNQPQHF
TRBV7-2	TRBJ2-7	CASSSGGTGSYEQYF
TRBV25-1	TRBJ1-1	CASSEFVGKNTEAFF
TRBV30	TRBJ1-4	CAWMRPGPNEKLFF
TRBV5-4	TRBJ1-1	CASSLAKGANTEAFF
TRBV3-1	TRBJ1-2	CASSQPTGSGYTF
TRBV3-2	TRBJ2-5	CASSQELSSEEETQYF
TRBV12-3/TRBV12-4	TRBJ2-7	CASSTTGSEQYF
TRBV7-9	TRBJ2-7	CASSLMRSYEQYF
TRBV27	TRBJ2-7	CASSHDRAGLDEQYF
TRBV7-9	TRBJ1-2	CASSQTGTEINYGYTF
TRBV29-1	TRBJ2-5	CSSETRGETQYF
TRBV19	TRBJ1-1	CASSITGAETEAFF
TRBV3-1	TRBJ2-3	CASSQIPAGDATQYF
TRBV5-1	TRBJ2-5	CASNRDNQETQYF
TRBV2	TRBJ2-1	CASSGLAGRFYNEQFF
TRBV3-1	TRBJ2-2	CASSRRSNTGELFF
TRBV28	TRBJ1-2	CASSSYGAGGGYTF
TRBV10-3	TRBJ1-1	CAISALGQGDTEAFF
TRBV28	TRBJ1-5	CASTVAGAGQPQHF
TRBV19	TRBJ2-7	CASSIEAGLSYEQYF
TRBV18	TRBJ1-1	CASSPPGTAMNTEAFF
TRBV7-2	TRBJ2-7	CASSLSTRAGYPYEQYF
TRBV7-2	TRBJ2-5	CASSQTSGRQETQYF
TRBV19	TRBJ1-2	CASSKGTGSDYGYTF
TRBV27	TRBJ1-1	CASITGRGGNTEAFF
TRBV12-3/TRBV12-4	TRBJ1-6	CASSSSAGGDSPLHF
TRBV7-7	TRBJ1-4	CASSAGTGSAEKLFF
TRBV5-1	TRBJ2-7	CASSHAGVEQYF
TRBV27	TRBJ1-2	CASSPDRAGVYGYTF
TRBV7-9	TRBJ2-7	CASSFDGGKYEQYF
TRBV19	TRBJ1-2	CASSMGQGAGYTF
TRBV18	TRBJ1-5	CASSSEVDQPQHF
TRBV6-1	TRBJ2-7	CASSDGTGVYEQYF
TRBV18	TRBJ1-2	CASSPGQGESYGYTF
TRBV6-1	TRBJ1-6	CASRPAGADSPLHF
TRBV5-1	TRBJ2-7	CASSLAASGSFSGEQYF
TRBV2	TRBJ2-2	CASSESAGLAGPTGELFF